A selection of T cell receptor beta chains follows, all from one sample in a study of T cell responses to AZD1222 COVID-19 vaccine. Clones were sequenced by immunoSEQ multiplex PCR, and TCRdb holds only the in-frame ones, with some missing. In the table there are more than 70,000 clones, roughly 85% of which are singletons. Sequences were derived from peripheral blood, sampled on day 0 of AZD1222 vaccination. The receptors were sampled from an adult in good health. Both conserved end residues are part of each CDR3. The D gene is left open where the match is weak. Not every row has a clone size; where given, it reads once, few, many or a size class.

d_call,v_call,j_call,clone_size,cdr3_nt,cdr3_aa
TRBD1,TRBV28,TRBJ2-7,.,TGTGCCAGCAGCCCATCTTGGGGACAGAGGTTTAACTACGAGCAGTACTTC,CASSPSWGQRFNYEQYF
TRBD2,TRBV28,TRBJ2-7,.,TGTGCCAGCAGTTCCCTAGCGGGCCCCTACGAGCAGTACTTC,CASSSLAGPYEQYF
.,TRBV6-2/TRBV6-3,TRBJ1-2,.,TGTGCCAGCAGTTACCACGACGTTATGTATGGCTACACCTTC,CASSYHDVMYGYTF
TRBD1,TRBV9,TRBJ1-1,once,TGTGCCAGCAGCGTAGCCCCGGGGGACAGGGGAGGGAACACTGAAGCTTTCTTT,CASSVAPGDRGGNTEAFF
.,TRBV19,TRBJ1-4,.,TGTGCCAGTAGTCCAGCCATGCGGGAAAAACTGTTTTTT,CASSPAMREKLFF
.,TRBV28,TRBJ1-1,.,TGTGCCAGCAGTTTAGGTGGGAACACTGAAGCTTTCTTT,CASSLGGNTEAFF
TRBD2,TRBV5-1,TRBJ2-2,.,TGCGCCAGCAGCACTAGCGGGAGTGGGACCGGGGAGCTGTTTTTT,CASSTSGSGTGELFF
TRBD1,TRBV5-1,TRBJ1-4,.,TGCGCCAGCAGCACCGGGACAGGGGATGAAAAACTGTTTTTT,CASSTGTGDEKLFF
TRBD1,TRBV28,TRBJ1-2,.,TGTGCCAGCAGTTCAGGACAGGGAGGGCTCGGATATGGCTACACCTTC,CASSSGQGGLGYGYTF
.,TRBV30,TRBJ1-4,.,TGTGCCTGGAGCCGGGACCAGAGGGAAAAACTGTTTTTT,CAWSRDQREKLFF
.,TRBV18,TRBJ1-2,.,TGTGCCAGCTCACCACCAAATGGTGGCTACACCTTC,CASSPPNGGYTF
.,TRBV6-1,TRBJ2-1,.,TGTGCCAGCAGTGAGGCCCCCACTCCTTACAATGAGCAGTTCTTC,CASSEAPTPYNEQFF
.,TRBV19,TRBJ1-5,.,TGTGCCAGTAGTGGGGCAGCTAATCAGCCCCAGCATTTT,CASSGAANQPQHF
.,TRBV28,TRBJ1-6,.,TGTGCCAGCAGTTTATCTCTAAGGGTAGATAATTCACCCCTCCACTTT,CASSLSLRVDNSPLHF
.,TRBV4-3,TRBJ1-1,.,TGCGCCAGCAGCCAAGCGGGGAGGGCGGGGATCACTGAAGCTTTCTTT,CASSQAGRAGITEAFF
.,TRBV6-1,TRBJ1-3,.,TGTGCCAGCAGTGTAGCCTCGGTAGCAAGGGACACCATATATTTT,CASSVASVARDTIYF
.,TRBV3-1/TRBV3-2,TRBJ1-1,.,TGTGCCAGCAGCCAAGGGTGGAGGGCTTTCTTT,CASSQGWRAFF
TRBD1,TRBV7-2,TRBJ2-6,.,TGTGCCAGCAGCGCTAGGCCCCGGGACAGAAGCTCTGGGGCCAACGTCCTGACTTTC,CASSARPRDRSSGANVLTF
.,TRBV3-1/TRBV3-2,TRBJ1-5,.,TGTGCCAGCAGCCCGTCCAGAGGGAGCAATCAGCCCCAGCATTTT,CASSPSRGSNQPQHF
.,TRBV7-9,TRBJ2-7,.,TGTGCCAGCAGCTTAGGGCGGAGGGCGAGCTCCTACGAGCAGTACTTC,CASSLGRRASSYEQYF
TRBD2,TRBV6-5,TRBJ2-5,.,TGTGCCAGCAGTCCCGGGACTAGCGGGTGGGAGACCCAGTACTTC,CASSPGTSGWETQYF
.,TRBV28,TRBJ1-1,once,TGTGCCAGCAGTTTCCTGGTTTACCCGGGGAACACTGAAGCTTTCTTT,CASSFLVYPGNTEAFF
TRBD2,TRBV29-1,TRBJ2-7,.,TGCAGCGTTGTACCCGCTAGCGGGAGCTCCTACGAGCAGTACTTC,CSVVPASGSSYEQYF
TRBD1,TRBV2,TRBJ1-1,.,TGTGCCAGCAGTGCCGACAGGGGGCGGGACACTGAAGCTTTCTTT,CASSADRGRDTEAFF
TRBD2,TRBV7-9,TRBJ2-7,.,TGTGCCAGCAGTCGACGGGCTAGCGGGATTGAGCAGTACTTC,CASSRRASGIEQYF
TRBD2,TRBV12-5,TRBJ2-1,.,TGTGCTAGTGGGAATAGCGGGGGGAACAATGAGCAGTTCTTC,CASGNSGGNNEQFF
.,TRBV7-9,TRBJ2-1,.,TGTGCCAGCCTTGCCCGCTCAAGTGAGGGTGAGCAGTTCTTC,CASLARSSEGEQFF
TRBD2,TRBV7-7,TRBJ2-3,.,TGTGCCAGCGGGCGGGGGGGCACAGATACGCAGTATTTT,CASGRGGTDTQYF
TRBD2,TRBV2,TRBJ2-1,once,TGTGCCAGCAGTTACCGACTAGCGGGGGCCTACAATGAGCAGTTCTTC,CASSYRLAGAYNEQFF
.,TRBV7-2,TRBJ2-2,.,TGTGCCAGCAGCCCTTCTCGGGGCCCTGGCCCCGGGGAGCTGTTTTTT,CASSPSRGPGPGELFF
TRBD1,TRBV6-1,TRBJ1-1,.,TGTGCCAGCAGTGTCTACAGGGGCGAAGGACCCACTGAAGCTTTCTTT,CASSVYRGEGPTEAFF
.,TRBV6-2/TRBV6-3,TRBJ1-6,.,TGTGCCAGCAGTTATCCGGTGGGATCACCCCTCCACTTT,CASSYPVGSPLHF
TRBD1,TRBV7-3,TRBJ1-4,.,TGTGCCAGCAGCTTAACGGGACAGAAGAATGAAAAACTGTTTTTT,CASSLTGQKNEKLFF
.,TRBV18,TRBJ2-2,.,TGTGCCAGCTCACGACAGATAAACACCGGGGAGCTGTTTTTT,CASSRQINTGELFF
.,TRBV5-4,TRBJ2-7,few,TGTGCCAGCAGCCGTCAAACAGGGCATACCTACGAGCAGTACTTC,CASSRQTGHTYEQYF
TRBD2,TRBV2,TRBJ2-1,.,TGTGCCAGCAGTCTCGGACTAGCGGGAAACAATGAGCAGTTCTTC,CASSLGLAGNNEQFF
.,TRBV28,TRBJ2-7,few,TGTGCCAGCAGTGGGGGACAGCGGGACGCCGGCTACGAGCAGTACTTC,CASSGGQRDAGYEQYF
.,TRBV19,TRBJ2-1,.,TGTGCCAGTAGTATAGTAAGAGCGGGCCTTGACTACAATGAGCAGTTCTTC,CASSIVRAGLDYNEQFF
.,TRBV20-1,TRBJ2-5,.,TGCAGTGCTCAAGCCAGGACCCAGTACTTC,CSAQARTQYF
.,TRBV10-3,TRBJ1-2,.,TGTGCCATCAGTGGCCGGGATGATGGCTACACCTTC,CAISGRDDGYTF
TRBD1,TRBV12-3/TRBV12-4,TRBJ2-5,.,TGTGCCAGCAGTTTAAAACAGGGGAGCACCCAGTACTTC,CASSLKQGSTQYF
.,TRBV5-1,TRBJ1-4,.,TGCGCCAGCAGCCGCGGGAGTGCAGGGCCCACTAATGAAAAACTGTTTTTT,CASSRGSAGPTNEKLFF
.,TRBV2,TRBJ2-3,.,TGTGCCAGCAGTGTGGACGGAACTAGCACAGATACGCAGTATTTT,CASSVDGTSTDTQYF
.,TRBV28,TRBJ2-7,.,TGTGCCAGCAGTTCGGCAGGCACACTATACGAGCAGTACTTC,CASSSAGTLYEQYF
.,TRBV7-6,TRBJ2-2,.,TGTGCCAGCAGCTTAGGCCTCCCCGGGGGAAACACCGGGGAGCTGTTTTTT,CASSLGLPGGNTGELFF
TRBD2,TRBV27,TRBJ2-3,.,TGTGCCAGCACCGAAATCGGACTAGCGGGTATTCACACAGATACGCAGTATTTT,CASTEIGLAGIHTDTQYF
.,TRBV7-8,TRBJ1-2,.,TGTGCCAGCAGCTTAGACTGGCGCTATGGCTACACCTTC,CASSLDWRYGYTF
.,TRBV6-2/TRBV6-3,TRBJ2-1,.,TGTGCCAGCAGTTTCGGATACAATGAGCAGTTCTTC,CASSFGYNEQFF
TRBD2,TRBV9,TRBJ2-1,.,TGTGCCAGCAGCCCCCGAAGCGGGAAGTATTACAATGAGCAGTTCTTC,CASSPRSGKYYNEQFF
.,TRBV18,TRBJ1-2,.,TGTGCCAGCTCCCCCCCCTCAGGCGGCTACACCTTC,CASSPPSGGYTF
.,TRBV19,TRBJ2-3,once,TGTGCCAGTAGTTCGCCACTGGGACGGGCAACTAGCACAGATACGCAGTATTTT,CASSSPLGRATSTDTQYF
.,TRBV12-3/TRBV12-4,TRBJ1-5,.,TGTGCCAGCAGTCCCGACCTGAATCAGCCCCAGCATTTT,CASSPDLNQPQHF